This TCR beta chain was captured by sequencing in a study of blood T cell repertoires in COVID-19 (dated by TCRdb to 2018 to 2021). About the full investigation: Samples from collaborators originated in the United States, Italy and Spain and spanned both the acute and convalescent phases of COVID-19. The material from the prospective study consisted of cDNA or gDNA derived from T cells, B-cell-depleted T cells, or PBMCs. Deeply sampled blood TCRbeta repertoires from subjects exposed to, actively infected with, or recovered from COVID-19 were included in the dataset. A freely available public database, intended as a resource for researchers studying the immune response to SARS-CoV-2, is where the repertoires were released. Samples came from the ongoing ImmuneRACE study (first 160 participants) plus 1,254 subjects from 6 global collaborators. The sample metadata nearly always contained a de-identified subject ID, COVID-19 status, age in years and sex. HLA class I and class II types, where available, came from metadata supplied by the sample provider rather than from assay-based typing.

The collaborating institutions used their own protocols to collect whole blood in K2EDTA tubes. For TCRbeta analysis, collaborators shipped samples in one of three forms: frozen whole blood, isolated PBMCs, or DNA extracted from either of those sample types. TCRbeta CDR3 regions were amplified from genomic DNA using the immunoSEQ Assay, a bias-controlled multiplex PCR. Per the authors' processing: The number of nucleated cells in each sample was estimated by amplification of reference gene primers within the assay. Sequence reads were collapsed and filtered to measure the absolute abundance of every unique TCRbeta CDR3 rearrangement. For each sample, productive Simpson clonality was calculated as the square root of Simpson's diversity index over productive rearrangements. Not all clones reach the TCRdb copy of this immuneACCESS table, which keeps in-frame sequences only. Checked studies attribute under half of the gap to unresolved V genes and leave the rest unexplained. Clonal size and the V and J genes are those of that table, whereas D and trimming came from the DNA. Counted in this sample were approximately 260,000 clones; 80% to 90% of them appeared once. The ten most abundant clones make up approximately 10% of the sample.

A word on this clone: The antigen it binds to is not known. No base-level quality is on record; no much larger clone is a single base apart.

Paper-wide results and their limitations: The amount of clinical and demographic metadata varied by source and participant and was provided uncurated.

Taken from the germline V gene, the CDR1 and CDR2 loops are SGHRS and YFSETQ. V and J are truncated by 4 bases and 1 base respectively, leaving an intervening sequence of 9 bases. Counted from cysteine to phenylalanine, this CDR3 has 13 amino acids. Only the CDR3 portion is preserved as DNA: 39 bases, with reading frame beginning at the first base. The sequencing input was peripheral blood. The source is a woman in her seventies with acute or convalescent COVID-19. The rearrangement combines TRBV5-1 with TRBJ2-7; TRBD2 is a possible D gene, resting on 5 matching bases. The DNA is TGCGCCAGCAGCCCGGGGATTTCCTACGAGCAGTACTTC. The translation is CASSPGISYEQYF.